These T cell receptor beta chains were read from a single sample in a study of cytomegalovirus exposure and HLA in healthy donors. Clones were sequenced by immunoSEQ multiplex PCR, and TCRdb holds only the in-frame ones, with some missing. The sample has approximately 170,000 clones; approximately 84% are singletons. Sequencing was performed on PBMCs. Source of these receptors: a man in his forties or fifties in good health and CMV-seropositive. Each CDR3 is given with its conserved first and last residue. The D gene is left open where the match is weak. Clone size is given for some rows only: seen once, a few or many times, or a class if the clone is expanded.

abundance	v_gene	d_gene	j_gene	CDR3nt	CDR3aa
few	TRBV30	TRBD1	TRBJ1-6	TGTGCCTGGACCCGGACAGGGATTAATAATTCACCCCTCCACTTT	CAWTRTGINNSPLHF
few	TRBV5-8	TRBD2	TRBJ2-7	TGTGCCAGCAGCTTGGGAGTCCTAGCGGGGGGGATCTACGAGCAGTACTTC	CASSLGVLAGGIYEQYF
NA	TRBV5-6	TRBD1	TRBJ2-7	TGTGCCAGCAGCACGCCGGGACAGGGGGCTTTCCACGAGCAGTACTTC	CASSTPGQGAFHEQYF
NA	TRBV13	NA	TRBJ2-7	TGTGCCAGCAGCTTACAGGGTCTGGGTGAGCAGTACTTC	CASSLQGLGEQYF
NA	TRBV9	TRBD1	TRBJ1-2	TGTGCCAGCAGCGTAGGGGACAGATATGGCTACACCTTC	CASSVGDRYGYTF
NA	TRBV7-3	NA	TRBJ2-2	TGTGCCAGCAGCCCCTTAGGAGCGGGCATGAACACCGGGGAGCTGTTTTTT	CASSPLGAGMNTGELFF
NA	TRBV18	NA	TRBJ1-3	TGTGCCAGCTCACCACCGTATTCTGGAAACACCATATATTTT	CASSPPYSGNTIYF
NA	TRBV28	TRBD1	TRBJ2-7	TGTGCCAGCAGTCCTGGGGGGACAGGGGTCTACGAGCAGTACTTC	CASSPGGTGVYEQYF
NA	TRBV5-6	TRBD2	TRBJ2-7	TGTGCCAGCAGCGATACGCGGGGGGTGGGCGAGCAGTACTTC	CASSDTRGVGEQYF
NA	TRBV5-1	NA	TRBJ1-1	TGCGCCAGCAGCCCGGGACTGCCGTCTGAAGCTTTCTTT	CASSPGLPSEAFF
once	TRBV27	NA	TRBJ2-2	TGTGCCAGCAGTTTCTCGAACACCGGGGAGCTGTTTTTT	CASSFSNTGELFF
NA	TRBV4-3	NA	TRBJ2-7	TGCGCCAGCAGCCAAAACCAGGGGTTCGAGCAGTACTTC	CASSQNQGFEQYF
NA	TRBV5-4	TRBD1	TRBJ2-5	TGTGCCAGCAGCTGGACAGGGGGCCCCACCGGGGAGACCCAGTACTTC	CASSWTGGPTGETQYF
NA	TRBV28	TRBD1	TRBJ1-4	TGTGCCAGCAGCCCAGGGGGTTGGGGTGAAAAACTGTTTTTT	CASSPGGWGEKLFF
NA	TRBV5-1	TRBD1	TRBJ1-4	TGCGCCAGCAGGACGGGACAGGGGGCAACTAATGAAAAACTGTTTTTT	CASRTGQGATNEKLFF
once	TRBV19	TRBD2	TRBJ2-7	TGTGCCAGTAGCATGAAAGGGGCGGGAGTGCCCGACGAGCAGTACTTC	CASSMKGAGVPDEQYF
NA	TRBV29-1	TRBD1	TRBJ1-2	TGCAGCGTTGCCACAGGGGGCGTGTATGGCTACACCTTC	CSVATGGVYGYTF
NA	TRBV4-1	TRBD2	TRBJ2-4	TGCGCCAGCAACCTCGACAAGACTAGCGGGGGACTAGCCAAAAACATTCAGTACTTC	CASNLDKTSGGLAKNIQYF
NA	TRBV5-1	NA	TRBJ1-1	TGCGCCAGCAGCTTGATAAAGGGAGGGGCGGGGATGAACACTGAAGCTTTCTTT	CASSLIKGGAGMNTEAFF
NA	TRBV7-2	TRBD1	TRBJ2-7	TGTGCCAGCAGCTTAGTGGGACAGTCCACCTACGAGCAGTACTTC	CASSLVGQSTYEQYF